This T cell receptor (beta chain) was obtained from a study of blood T cells in healthy people across ages. Findings and limits, study-wide: Among T cells, TCR beta diversity per million cells dropped roughly linearly as age rose.

Russia was home to the donors, healthy Caucasian individuals aged about 6 to 90. Each sample gave at least 6.5 million isolated PBMCs. Sample-barcoded 5' priming and a J-beta primer mix drove a second PCR of roughly 6 to 12 cycles. TCRdb called the 5' RACE reads again in MiXCR, with one record for every CDR3 protein. In the table there are 1.5 million or so distinct CDR3 sequences, roughly two fifths of which are singletons. Note on this clonotype: The target antigen is unknown.

Trimming left V 6 bases short and J 8 bases short, with 16 bases between. This CDR3 is built from 13 residues. The chain recombines TRBV12-3 or TRBV12-4 with TRBJ1-2; a weak D match, TRBD1 (5 bases). The sequenced material came from blood. The clonotype comes from a woman aged 18-29 years in good health. The CDR3 here is CASRPWGGKGYTF. DNA of the CDR3: TGTGCCAGCAGGCCTTGGGGGGGTAAAGGCTACACCTTC.